The T cell receptor beta chain described here comes from a study of blood T cell repertoires in COVID-19. On the study more broadly: Donors in the United States, Italy and Spain gave samples during acute or convalescent COVID-19. T cells, B-cell-depleted T cells, or PBMCs provided the cDNA or gDNA that served as material.

Germline loops: CDR1 SGDLS, CDR2 YYNGEE. This CDR3 contains 15 residues. Trimming left V 2 bases short and J 0 bases short, with 11 bases between. In the authors' workflow: Scientists estimated how many nucleated cells there were by amplifying reference gene primers. Libraries were prepared by immunoSEQ multiplex PCR; TCRdb keeps only in-frame clonotypes and omits some of them. V, J and clone size were drawn from that table, and D and trimming were deduced from the DNA. The profile shows approximately 55,000 clones, around 90% of them singletons. The rearrangement uses TRBV9 and TRBJ1-2; D might be TRBD1 (6 bases). Sequenced sample: peripheral blood. This clonotype originated in a man aged 45-65 years with active COVID-19. This chain's CDR3 is CASSVQGFPNYGYTF. The CDR3 region has the DNA TGTGCCAGCAGCGTTCAGGGGTTCCCTAACTATGGCTACACCTTC.